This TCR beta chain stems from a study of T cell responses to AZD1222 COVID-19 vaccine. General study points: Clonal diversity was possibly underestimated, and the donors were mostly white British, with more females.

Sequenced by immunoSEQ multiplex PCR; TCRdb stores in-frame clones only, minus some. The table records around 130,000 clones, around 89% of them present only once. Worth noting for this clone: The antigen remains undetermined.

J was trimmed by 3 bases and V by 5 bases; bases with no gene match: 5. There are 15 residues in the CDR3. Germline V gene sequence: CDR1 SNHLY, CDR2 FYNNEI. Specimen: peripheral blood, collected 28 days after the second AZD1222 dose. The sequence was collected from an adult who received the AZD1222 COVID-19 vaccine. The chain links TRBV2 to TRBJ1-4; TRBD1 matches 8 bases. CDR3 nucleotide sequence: TGTGCCAGCAGTCAGGGGGCGCTGGCTAATGAAAAACTGTTTTTT. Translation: CASSQGALANEKLFF. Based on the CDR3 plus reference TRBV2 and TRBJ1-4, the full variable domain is EPEVTQTPSHQVTQMGQEVILRCVPISNHLYFYWYRQILGQKVEFLVSFYNNEISEKSEIFDDQFSVERPDGSNFTLKIRSTKLEDSAMYFCASSQGALANEKLFFGSGTQLSVL.